The clone carrying this T cell receptor beta chain was observed once. Its antigen is unknown. The sample is drawn from a study of blood T cells in healthy people across ages. Primed by a sample-barcoded 5' primer and a J-beta primer mix, a second PCR proceeded for about 6 to 11 cycles. Tagging of each cDNA molecule was performed by a template-switch adaptor with 12 random nucleotides. TCRdb re-called the 5' RACE reads through MiXCR, storing one row per CDR3 protein. The sample includes hundreds of thousands of distinct CDR3 sequences, 58% seen only once; the top ten take approximately 20%. Notes on the study in general: Per million T cells, TCR beta diversity dropped about linearly as age rose. Both higher diversity and more naive CD4+ cells marked long-lived donors when set against aged donors. Naive T cell percentage strongly correlated with TCR beta diversity.

The germline V gene has CDR1 LGHNA and CDR2 YSLEER. With 0 bases removed from V and 5 bases from J, the gap between germline ends came to 13 bases. The CDR3 spans 15 residues. This rearrangement joins TRBV4-3 to TRBJ2-5, with D tentatively TRBD2 (6 bases). The sequenced sample was blood. The sequence was obtained from a man between 25 and 39 years old in good health. The CDR3 sequence: CASSQEGGGTETQYF. For the CDR3, the DNA is TGCGCCAGCAGCCAAGAAGGCGGCGGGACGGAGACCCAGTACTTC.